This T cell receptor beta chain was documented in a study of cytomegalovirus exposure and HLA in healthy donors. A multiplex PCR was run with 60 Vbeta primers and 13 Jbeta primers. Assay used: immunoSEQ multiplex PCR; TCRdb lists only in-frame clones, some missing. The listing contains roughly 220,000 clones. On this clone: Its target is unknown.

The CDR3 runs 10 residues. Trimming cost V 7 bases and J 6 bases, with 5 bases left between them. The germline gives CDR1 MNHEY, CDR2 SMNVEV (reference sequence). Findings and limits, study-wide: Association with HLA alleles at 0.05 false discovery rate was found for roughly 17,000 TCR beta sequences in a later analysis.

The receptor was isolated from a girl aged 2-10 years in good health and CMV-seropositive. V usage is TRBV27 and J usage is TRBJ2-3, with D possibly TRBD1 on 5 matching bases. Sequencing was done on a sample of PBMCs. In DNA, the CDR3 is TGTGCCAGCAAGGGGGATACGCAGTATTTT. Protein: CASKGDTQYF.